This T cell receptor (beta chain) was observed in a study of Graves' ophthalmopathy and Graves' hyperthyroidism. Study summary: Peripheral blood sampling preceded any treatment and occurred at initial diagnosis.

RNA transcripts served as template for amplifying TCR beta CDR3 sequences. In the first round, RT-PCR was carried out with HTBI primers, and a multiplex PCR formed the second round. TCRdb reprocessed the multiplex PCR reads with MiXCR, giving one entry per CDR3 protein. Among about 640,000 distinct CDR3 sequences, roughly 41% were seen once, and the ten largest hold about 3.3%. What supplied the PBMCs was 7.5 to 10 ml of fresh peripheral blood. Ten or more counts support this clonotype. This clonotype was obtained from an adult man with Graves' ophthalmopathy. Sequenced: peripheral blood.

Written as DNA, the CDR3 is TGTGCCACCAGTGCGAGGGGGCAGGCTGAAGCTTTCTTT. Its translation is CATSARGQAEAFF. The chain couples TRBV24-1 to TRBJ1-1; 7 bases agree with TRBD1. The germline gives CDR1 KGHDR, CDR2 SFDVKD. CDR3 length: 13 residues. The V and J ends lost 5 bases and 6 bases, in that order; junction bases with no gene match: 5.